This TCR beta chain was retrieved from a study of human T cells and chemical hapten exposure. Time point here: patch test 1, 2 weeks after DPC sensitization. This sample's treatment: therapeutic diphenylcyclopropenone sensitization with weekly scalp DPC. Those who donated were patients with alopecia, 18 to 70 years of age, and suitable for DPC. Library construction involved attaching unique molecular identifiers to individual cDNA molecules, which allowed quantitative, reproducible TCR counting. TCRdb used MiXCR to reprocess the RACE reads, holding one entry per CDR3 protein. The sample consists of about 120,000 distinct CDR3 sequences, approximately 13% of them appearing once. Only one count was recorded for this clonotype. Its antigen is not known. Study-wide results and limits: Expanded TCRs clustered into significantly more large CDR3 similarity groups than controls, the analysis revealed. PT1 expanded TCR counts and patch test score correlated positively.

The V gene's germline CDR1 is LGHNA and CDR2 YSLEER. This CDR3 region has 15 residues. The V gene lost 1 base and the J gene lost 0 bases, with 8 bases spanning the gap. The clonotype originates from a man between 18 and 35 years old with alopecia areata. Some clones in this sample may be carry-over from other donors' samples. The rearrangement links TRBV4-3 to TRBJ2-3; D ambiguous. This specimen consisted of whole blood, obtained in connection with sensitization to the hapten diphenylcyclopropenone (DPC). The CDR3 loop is CASSQGSWSTDTQYF. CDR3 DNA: TGCGCCAGCAGCCAAGGGAGTTGGAGCACAGATACGCAGTATTTT.